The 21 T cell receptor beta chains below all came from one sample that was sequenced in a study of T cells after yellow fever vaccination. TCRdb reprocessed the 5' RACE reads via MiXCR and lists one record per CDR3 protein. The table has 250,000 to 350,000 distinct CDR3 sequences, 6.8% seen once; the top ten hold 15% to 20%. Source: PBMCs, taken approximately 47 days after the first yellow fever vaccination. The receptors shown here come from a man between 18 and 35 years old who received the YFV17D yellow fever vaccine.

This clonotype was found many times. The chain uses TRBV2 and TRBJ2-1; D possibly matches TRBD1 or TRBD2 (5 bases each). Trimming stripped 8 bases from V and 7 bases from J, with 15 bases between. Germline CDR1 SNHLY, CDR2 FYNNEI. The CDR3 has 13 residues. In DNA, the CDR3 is TGTGCCAGCGGGGGTCCTAATGGTAATGAGCAGTTCTTC. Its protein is CASGGPNGNEQFF.

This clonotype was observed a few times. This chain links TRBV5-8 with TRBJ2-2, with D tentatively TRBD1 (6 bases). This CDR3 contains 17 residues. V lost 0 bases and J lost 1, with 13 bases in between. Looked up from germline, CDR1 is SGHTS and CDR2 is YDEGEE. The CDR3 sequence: CASSLVLRTENTGELFF. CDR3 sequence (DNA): TGTGCCAGCAGCTTGGTTCTTCGGACAGAGAACACCGGGGAGCTGTTTTTT.

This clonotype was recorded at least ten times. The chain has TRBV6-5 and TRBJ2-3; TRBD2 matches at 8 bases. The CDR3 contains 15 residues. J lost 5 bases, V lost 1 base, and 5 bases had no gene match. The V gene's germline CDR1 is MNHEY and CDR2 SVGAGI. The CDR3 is CASSYLGLGGDTQYF. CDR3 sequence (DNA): TGTGCCAGCAGTTACTTGGGACTAGGGGGAGATACGCAGTATTTT.

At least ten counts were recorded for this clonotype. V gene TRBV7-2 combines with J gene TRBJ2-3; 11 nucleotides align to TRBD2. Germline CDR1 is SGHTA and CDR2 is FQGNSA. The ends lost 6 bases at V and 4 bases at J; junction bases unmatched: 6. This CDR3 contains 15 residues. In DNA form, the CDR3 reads TGTGCCAGCAGTTCAACTAGCGGGGGCCCAGATACGCAGTATTTT. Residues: CASSSTSGGPDTQYF.

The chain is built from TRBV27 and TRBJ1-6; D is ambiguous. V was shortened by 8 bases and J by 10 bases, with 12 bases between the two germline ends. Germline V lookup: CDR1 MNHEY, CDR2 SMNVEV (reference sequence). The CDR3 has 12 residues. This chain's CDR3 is CASRMVGSPLHF. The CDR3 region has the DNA TGTGCCAGCCGGATGGTTGGATCACCCCTCCACTTT.

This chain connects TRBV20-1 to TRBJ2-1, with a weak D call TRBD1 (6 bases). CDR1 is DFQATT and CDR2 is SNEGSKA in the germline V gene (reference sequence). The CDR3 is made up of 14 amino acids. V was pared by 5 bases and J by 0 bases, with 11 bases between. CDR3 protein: CSAQDSSSYNEQFF. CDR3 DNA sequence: TGCAGTGCTCAGGACAGCAGCTCCTACAATGAGCAGTTCTTC.

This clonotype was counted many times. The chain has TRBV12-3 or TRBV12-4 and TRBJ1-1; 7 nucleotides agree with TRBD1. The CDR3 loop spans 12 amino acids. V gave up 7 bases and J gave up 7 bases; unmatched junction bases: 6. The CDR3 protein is CASTPRDSEAFF. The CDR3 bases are TGTGCCAGCACTCCAAGGGACAGTGAAGCTTTCTTT.

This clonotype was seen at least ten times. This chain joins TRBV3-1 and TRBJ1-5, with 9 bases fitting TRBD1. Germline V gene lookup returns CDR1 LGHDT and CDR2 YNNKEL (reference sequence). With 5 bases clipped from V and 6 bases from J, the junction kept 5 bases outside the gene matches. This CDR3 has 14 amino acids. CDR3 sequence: CASSEQGAGQPQHF. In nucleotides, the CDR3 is TGTGCCAGCAGCGAACAGGGGGCAGGTCAGCCCCAGCATTTT.

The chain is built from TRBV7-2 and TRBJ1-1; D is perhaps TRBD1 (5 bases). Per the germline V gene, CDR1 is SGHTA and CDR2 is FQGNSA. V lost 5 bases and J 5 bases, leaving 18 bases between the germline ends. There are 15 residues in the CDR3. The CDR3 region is CASSIFKGIGTEAFF. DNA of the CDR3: TGTGCCAGCAGCATATTTAAGGGGATTGGGACTGAAGCTTTCTTT.

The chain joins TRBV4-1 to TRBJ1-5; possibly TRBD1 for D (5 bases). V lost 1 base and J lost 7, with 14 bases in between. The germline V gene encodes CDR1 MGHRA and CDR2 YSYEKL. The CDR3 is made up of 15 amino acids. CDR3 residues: CASSQAPTVYQPQHF. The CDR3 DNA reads TGCGCCAGCAGCCAAGCCCCGACAGTTTACCAGCCCCAGCATTTT.

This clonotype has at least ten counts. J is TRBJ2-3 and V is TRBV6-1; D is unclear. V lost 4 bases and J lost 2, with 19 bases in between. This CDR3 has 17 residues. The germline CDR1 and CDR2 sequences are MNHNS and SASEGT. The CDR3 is CASSGGNSMGFTDTQYF. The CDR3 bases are TGTGCCAGCAGTGGCGGAAATAGCATGGGGTTCACAGATACGCAGTATTTT.

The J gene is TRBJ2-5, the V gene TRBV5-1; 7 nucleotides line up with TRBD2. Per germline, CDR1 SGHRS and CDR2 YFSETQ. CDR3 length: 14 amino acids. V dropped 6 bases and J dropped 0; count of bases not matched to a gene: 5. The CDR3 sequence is CASTASGDQETQYF. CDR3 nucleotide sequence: TGCGCCAGCACTGCTAGCGGAGACCAAGAGACCCAGTACTTC.

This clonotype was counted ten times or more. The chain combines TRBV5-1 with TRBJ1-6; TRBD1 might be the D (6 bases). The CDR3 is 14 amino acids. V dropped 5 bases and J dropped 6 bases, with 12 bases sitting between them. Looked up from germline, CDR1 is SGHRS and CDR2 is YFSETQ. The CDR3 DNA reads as TGCGCCAGCAGACCCGGACAGTCTAATTCACCCCTCCACTTT. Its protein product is CASRPGQSNSPLHF.

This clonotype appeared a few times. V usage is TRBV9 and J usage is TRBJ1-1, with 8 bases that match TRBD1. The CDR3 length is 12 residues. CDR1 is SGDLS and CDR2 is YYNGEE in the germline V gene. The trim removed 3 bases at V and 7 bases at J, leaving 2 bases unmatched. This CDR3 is CASSAGQGEAFF. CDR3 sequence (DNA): TGTGCCAGCAGCGCCGGACAGGGTGAAGCTTTCTTT.

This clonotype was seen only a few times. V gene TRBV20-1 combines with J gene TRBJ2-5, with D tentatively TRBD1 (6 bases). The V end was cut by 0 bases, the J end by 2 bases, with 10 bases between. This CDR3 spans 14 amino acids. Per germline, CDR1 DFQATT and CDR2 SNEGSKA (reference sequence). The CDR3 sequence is CSARDRTGQETQYF. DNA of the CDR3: TGCAGTGCTAGAGATCGAACAGGGCAAGAGACCCAGTACTTC.

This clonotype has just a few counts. The CDR3 bases are TGTGCCAGCAGCTTACGTTCCCTCAAAGATATGAACACTGAAGCTTTCTTT. It translates to CASSLRSLKDMNTEAFF. The genes are TRBV7-9 and TRBJ1-1; D is undetermined. The CDR3 has 17 residues. Between the trimmed V and J ends, which lost 2 bases and 0 bases, there was a span of 16 bases. The germline V gene encodes CDR1 SEHNR and CDR2 FQNEAQ (reference sequence).

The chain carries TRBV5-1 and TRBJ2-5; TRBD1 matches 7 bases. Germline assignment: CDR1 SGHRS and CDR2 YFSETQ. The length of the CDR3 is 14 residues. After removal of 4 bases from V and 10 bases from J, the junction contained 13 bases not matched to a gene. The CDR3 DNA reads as TGCGCCAGCAGCGTACAACAGGGGAGTGGGGACCAGTACTTC. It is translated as CASSVQQGSGDQYF.

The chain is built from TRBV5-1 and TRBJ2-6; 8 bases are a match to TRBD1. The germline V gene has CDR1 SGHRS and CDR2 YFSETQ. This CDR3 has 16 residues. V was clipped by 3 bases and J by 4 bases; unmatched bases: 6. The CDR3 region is CASSSDRGAGANVLTF. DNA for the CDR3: TGCGCCAGCAGCTCAGACAGGGGTGCGGGGGCCAACGTCCTGACTTTC.

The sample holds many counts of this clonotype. The CDR3 protein is CASSVTQGAISYEQYF. CDR3 bases: TGTGCCAGCAGCGTAACACAGGGGGCAATCTCCTACGAGCAGTACTTC. The genes are TRBV4-2 and TRBJ2-7; 9 bases align to TRBD1. Germline CDR1 reads LGHNA; CDR2 reads YNFKEQ. V dropped 5 bases and J dropped 0; count of bases not matched to a gene: 8. The CDR3 is 16 amino acids.

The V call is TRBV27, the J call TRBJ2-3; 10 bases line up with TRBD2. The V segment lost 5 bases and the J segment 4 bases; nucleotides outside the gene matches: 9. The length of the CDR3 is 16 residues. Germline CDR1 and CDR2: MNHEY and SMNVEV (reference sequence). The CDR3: CASSLFSGGSADTQYF. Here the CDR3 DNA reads TGTGCCAGCAGTCTGTTTAGCGGGGGGAGTGCAGATACGCAGTATTTT.

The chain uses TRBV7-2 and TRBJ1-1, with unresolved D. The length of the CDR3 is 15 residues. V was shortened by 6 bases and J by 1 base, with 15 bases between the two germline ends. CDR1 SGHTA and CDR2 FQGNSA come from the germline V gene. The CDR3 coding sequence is TGTGCCAGCAGGCCCGTTTCAACATCGAACACTGAAGCTTTCTTT. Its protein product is CASRPVSTSNTEAFF.